Detailed here is one TCR beta chain. PBMC DNA, left unsorted, was sequenced on ten immunoSEQ deep assay plates. The assay was immunoSEQ multiplex PCR, and TCRdb's table has in-frame clones only and misses some. The sample shows over 400,000 clones, 78% of them seen only once. Genomic DNA for unsorted samples, which was extracted with the QIAamp DNA Blood Mini kit, came from 85 million to 90 million PBMCs. These data come from a study of shared clonotypes between healthy human individuals. Germline CDR1 MNHNS, CDR2 SASEGT. CDR3 length: 11 residues. V was pared by 4 bases and J by 6 bases, with 6 bases between.

The rearrangement uses TRBV6-1 and TRBJ1-1; D unclear. The material sequenced was PBMCs. This TCR derives from a woman aged 40 to 55 in good health. Some clones in this sample may be carry-over from other donors' samples. The CDR3: CASSGVAEAFF. The CDR3 DNA reads TGTGCCAGCAGTGGAGTGGCTGAAGCTTTCTTT.